The next 9 T cell receptor beta chains were all read from a single sample in a study of identical twins. TCRdb re-analysed the 5' RACE reads in MiXCR, keeping a single row per CDR3 protein. Here the sample spans over 550,000 distinct CDR3 sequences, about 7.6% being singletons. This same sample was also part of a study on yellow fever vaccine responses in identical twins.

The sequenced sample consisted of PBMCs. The receptor source for this set is a woman between 18 and 30 years old in good health.

This clonotype came up many times. This chain links TRBV7-8 with TRBJ2-3, with D hard to call. With 1 base removed from V and 2 bases from J, the gap between germline ends came to 7 bases. Germline V gives CDR1 SGHVS, CDR2 FQNEAQ. This CDR3 comprises 14 residues. The CDR3 sequence is CASSLDRPTDTQYF. CDR3 in DNA: TGTGCCAGCAGCTTAGACAGACCCACAGATACGCAGTATTTT.

V gene TRBV7-6 combines with J gene TRBJ2-3; 11 bases line up with TRBD2. With V trimmed by 4 bases and J by 0 bases, 9 bases remained unmatched. The CDR3 runs 18 residues. CDR1 and CDR2 (germline): SGHVS, FNYEAQ. The CDR3 sequence is CASSSPGGLAASTDTQYF. DNA of the CDR3: TGTGCCAGCAGCTCCCCGGGGGGACTAGCGGCTAGCACAGATACGCAGTATTTT.

This clonotype was recorded at least ten times. J is TRBJ1-5 and V is TRBV7-3; 8 nucleotides match TRBD1. The CDR3 covers 19 residues. The germline gives CDR1 SGHTA, CDR2 FQGTGA. V lost 0 bases and J lost 2; bases outside the gene matches: 12. The chain's CDR3 is CASSLTGRGHWMGNQPQHF. CDR3 DNA: TGTGCCAGCAGCTTAACGGGCAGGGGGCATTGGATGGGCAATCAGCCCCAGCATTTT.

This clonotype was seen a handful of times. The chain employs TRBV20-1 and TRBJ1-1; D gene unclear. Germline CDR1 and CDR2: DFQATT and SNEGSKA (reference sequence). The V gene lost 1 base and the J gene lost 1 base, with 10 bases spanning the gap. The CDR3 covers 14 residues. This CDR3 is CSARARWGNTEAFF. The CDR3 DNA is TGCAGTGCTAGAGCCAGGTGGGGGAACACTGAAGCTTTCTTT.

This clonotype was detected a few times. The chain links TRBV20-1 to TRBJ2-7, with D possibly being TRBD1 (7 bases). The CDR3 contains 13 residues. V was shortened by 6 bases and J by 0 bases, with 12 bases between the two germline ends. The germline CDR1 and CDR2 sequences are DFQATT and SNEGSKA (reference sequence). The CDR3, as DNA: TGCAGTGCCGCCAGGGGGGTCTCCTACGAGCAGTACTTC. It encodes CSAARGVSYEQYF.

This clonotype was found many times. The rearrangement links TRBV7-9 to TRBJ1-2; D not resolved. Germline-derived CDR1 and CDR2 are SEHNR and FQNEAQ (reference sequence). Trimming took off 5 bases at V and 9 bases at J, with 16 bases between the two ends. The CDR3 has 13 residues. The CDR3 reads CASSIESPTSYTF. CDR3 in DNA: TGTGCCAGCAGCATAGAAAGCCCCACGAGCTACACCTTC.

This chain uses TRBV24-1 with TRBJ2-7; a weak D match, TRBD2 (5 bases). Germline loops: CDR1 KGHDR, CDR2 SFDVKD. V lost 1 base, J lost 6 bases, and 6 bases lay in between. The CDR3 sequence is 12 residues long. CDR3: CATSDLTSEQYF. The CDR3 bases are TGTGCCACCAGTGATTTAACTAGCGAGCAGTACTTC.

The rearrangement joins TRBV18 to TRBJ2-1; 8 bases are shared with TRBD2. V dropped 0 bases and J dropped 3; count of bases not matched to a gene: 4. The CDR3 contains 16 residues. The germline CDR1 and CDR2 sequences are KGHSH and LQKENI. CDR3 nucleotides: TGTGCCAGCTCACCACCGGTTACTAGCGGCTACAATGAGCAGTTCTTC. It encodes CASSPPVTSGYNEQFF.

This clonotype was picked up many times. The chain combines TRBV12-3 or TRBV12-4 with TRBJ2-5; weak D call: TRBD1 (5 bases). CDR3 length equals 14 residues. V dropped 5 bases and J dropped 4 bases, with 14 bases sitting between them. CDR3 loop: CASSPDSDTETQYF. In nucleotides, the CDR3 is TGTGCCAGCAGTCCCGACAGTGACACAGAGACCCAGTACTTC.